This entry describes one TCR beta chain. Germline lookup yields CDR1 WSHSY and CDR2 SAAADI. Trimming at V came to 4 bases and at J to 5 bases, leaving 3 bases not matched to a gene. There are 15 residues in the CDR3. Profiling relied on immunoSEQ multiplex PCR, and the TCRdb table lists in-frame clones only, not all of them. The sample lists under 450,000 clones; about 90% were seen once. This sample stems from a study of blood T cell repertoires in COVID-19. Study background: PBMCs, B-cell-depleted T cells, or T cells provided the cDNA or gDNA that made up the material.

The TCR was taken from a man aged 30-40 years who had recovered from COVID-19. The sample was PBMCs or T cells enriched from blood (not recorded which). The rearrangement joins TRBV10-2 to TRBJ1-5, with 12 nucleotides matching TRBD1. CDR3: CASSAGTGGDQPQHF. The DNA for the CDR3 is TGCGCCAGCAGTGCCGGGACAGGGGGCGATCAGCCCCAGCATTTT.